Listed below are T cell receptor beta chains from one sample, sequenced in a study of T cell responses to AZD1222 COVID-19 vaccine. Sequencing used immunoSEQ multiplex PCR; TCRdb keeps in-frame clones, though not all of them. There are around 170,000 clones in the sample; around 90% occur only once, and roughly 0.99% lies in the top ten. Sequenced material: peripheral blood, taken on day 0 of AZD1222 vaccination. These receptors all stem from an adult in good health. The conserved cysteine and the conserved F or W are not part of the CDR3 here. The order of the fields is V gene, J gene, CDR3 length, CDR3 protein.

v_call: TRBV2; j_call: TRBJ2-1; cdr3_length: 13; cdr3_aa: ASSDGLAGSNEQF
v_call: TRBV6-5; j_call: TRBJ2-7; cdr3_length: 10; cdr3_aa: ASNYRGSEQY
v_call: TRBV4-3; j_call: TRBJ2-5; cdr3_length: 13; cdr3_aa: ASSQRTGGLETQY
v_call: TRBV4-1; j_call: TRBJ1-1; cdr3_length: 12; cdr3_aa: ASSPAEEFPEAF
v_call: TRBV7-2; j_call: TRBJ1-6; cdr3_length: 11; cdr3_aa: ASSTRMDSPLH
v_call: TRBV4-3; j_call: TRBJ2-1; cdr3_length: 13; cdr3_aa: ASSPEGQSYNEQF
v_call: TRBV3-1/TRBV3-2; j_call: TRBJ2-7; cdr3_length: 13; cdr3_aa: ASSQSQATRDEQY
v_call: TRBV11-2; j_call: TRBJ2-5; cdr3_length: 14; cdr3_aa: ASSSLGRARQETQY
v_call: TRBV6-4; j_call: TRBJ1-5; cdr3_length: 11; cdr3_aa: ASSDNPNQPQH
v_call: TRBV5-1; j_call: TRBJ1-1; cdr3_length: 13; cdr3_aa: ASSGKQGIFTEAF
v_call: TRBV7-2; j_call: TRBJ2-7; cdr3_length: 10; cdr3_aa: ASSDLSYEQY
v_call: TRBV6-5; j_call: TRBJ1-5; cdr3_length: 11; cdr3_aa: ASRPGGSQPQH
v_call: TRBV28; j_call: TRBJ1-1; cdr3_length: 14; cdr3_aa: ASSPFSRARGTEAF
v_call: TRBV4-1; j_call: TRBJ2-1; cdr3_length: 11; cdr3_aa: ASSLGPNNEQF
v_call: TRBV7-9; j_call: TRBJ2-1; cdr3_length: 16; cdr3_aa: ASSPGLAGGTSYNEQF
v_call: TRBV28; j_call: TRBJ2-2; cdr3_length: 13; cdr3_aa: ASSLHIGVGGELF
v_call: TRBV7-3; j_call: TRBJ2-2; cdr3_length: 11; cdr3_aa: ASSLTTGGELF
v_call: TRBV2; j_call: TRBJ1-1; cdr3_length: 12; cdr3_aa: ASSEDSLNTEAF
v_call: TRBV11-2; j_call: TRBJ2-1; cdr3_length: 11; cdr3_aa: ASSSLWGDEQF
v_call: TRBV6-2/TRBV6-3; j_call: TRBJ1-2; cdr3_length: 11; cdr3_aa: ASSAGGVAGYT
v_call: TRBV5-6; j_call: TRBJ2-5; cdr3_length: 14; cdr3_aa: ASSLGAYLDQETQY
v_call: TRBV5-4; j_call: TRBJ2-5; cdr3_length: 13; cdr3_aa: ASSPLGSAGETQY
v_call: TRBV6-6; j_call: TRBJ1-1; cdr3_length: 10; cdr3_aa: ASSYSPTEAF
v_call: TRBV7-9; j_call: TRBJ2-5; cdr3_length: 10; cdr3_aa: ASSVEQETQY
v_call: TRBV29-1; j_call: TRBJ2-1; cdr3_length: 12; cdr3_aa: SVEGREVYNEQF
v_call: TRBV9; j_call: TRBJ2-3; cdr3_length: 13; cdr3_aa: ASSVGIRGTDTQY
v_call: TRBV7-3; j_call: TRBJ2-1; cdr3_length: 14; cdr3_aa: ASSLTNGGQLNEQF
v_call: TRBV18; j_call: TRBJ2-7; cdr3_length: 11; cdr3_aa: ASSPRIGPEQY
v_call: TRBV9; j_call: TRBJ2-7; cdr3_length: 14; cdr3_aa: ASSESGLAGGYEQY
v_call: TRBV7-9; j_call: TRBJ1-2; cdr3_length: 13; cdr3_aa: ASSLGLGGNYGYT
v_call: TRBV5-1; j_call: TRBJ2-1; cdr3_length: 14; cdr3_aa: ASSPFLGGENNEQF
v_call: TRBV15; j_call: TRBJ1-1; cdr3_length: 12; cdr3_aa: ATSRDLGDTEAF
v_call: TRBV3-1/TRBV3-2; j_call: TRBJ2-3; cdr3_length: 12; cdr3_aa: ASSPGLAEDTQY
v_call: TRBV29-1; j_call: TRBJ2-1; cdr3_length: 9; cdr3_aa: SVDGDNEQF
v_call: TRBV5-5; j_call: TRBJ2-7; cdr3_length: 14; cdr3_aa: ASSSPGTGDFYEQY
v_call: TRBV19; j_call: TRBJ1-6; cdr3_length: 14; cdr3_aa: ASSTRQGVTDSPLH
v_call: TRBV10-3; j_call: TRBJ2-1; cdr3_length: 11; cdr3_aa: AGQKGAYNEQF
v_call: TRBV5-1; j_call: TRBJ2-3; cdr3_length: 9; cdr3_aa: ASSSADTQY
v_call: TRBV6-1; j_call: TRBJ1-3; cdr3_length: 14; cdr3_aa: ASSGDRAPFGNTIY
v_call: TRBV18; j_call: TRBJ2-5; cdr3_length: 8; cdr3_aa: ASSGETQY
v_call: TRBV19; j_call: TRBJ2-1; cdr3_length: 13; cdr3_aa: ASSIVTSGGGEQF
v_call: TRBV10-3; j_call: TRBJ2-3; cdr3_length: 14; cdr3_aa: ATSPGASGRSDTQY
v_call: TRBV19; j_call: TRBJ2-7; cdr3_length: 13; cdr3_aa: ASSEIAGGERGQY
v_call: TRBV11-3; j_call: TRBJ2-1; cdr3_length: 13; cdr3_aa: ASSESGTRNNEQF
v_call: TRBV15; j_call: TRBJ2-5; cdr3_length: 12; cdr3_aa: ATSYRTYQETQY
v_call: TRBV25-1; j_call: TRBJ1-2; cdr3_length: 11; cdr3_aa: ASSEIQAGGYT
v_call: TRBV13; j_call: TRBJ2-7; cdr3_length: 12; cdr3_aa: ASSAGLAAYEQY
v_call: TRBV6-1; j_call: TRBJ1-5; cdr3_length: 10; cdr3_aa: ASSEPRQPQH
v_call: TRBV6-2/TRBV6-3; j_call: TRBJ1-2; cdr3_length: 14; cdr3_aa: ASSYSTSRAIYGYT
v_call: TRBV18; j_call: TRBJ2-4; cdr3_length: 13; cdr3_aa: ASSPSPGGWDIQY